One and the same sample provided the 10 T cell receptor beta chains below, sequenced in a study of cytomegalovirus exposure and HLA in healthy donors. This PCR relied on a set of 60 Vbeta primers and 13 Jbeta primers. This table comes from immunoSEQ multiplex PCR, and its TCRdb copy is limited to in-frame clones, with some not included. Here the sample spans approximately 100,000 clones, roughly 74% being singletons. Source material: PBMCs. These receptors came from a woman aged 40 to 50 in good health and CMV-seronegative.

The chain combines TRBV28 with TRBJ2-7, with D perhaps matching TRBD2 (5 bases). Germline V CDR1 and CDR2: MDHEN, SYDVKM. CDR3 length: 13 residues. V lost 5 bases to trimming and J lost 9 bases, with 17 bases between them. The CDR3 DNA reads TGTGCCAGCAGTGCCAGGCGGGCCCCGGCGCAGTACTTC. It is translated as CASSARRAPAQYF.

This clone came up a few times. The CDR3 loop reads CASSGGLAGVVEQFF. The CDR3 DNA reads as TGTGCCAGCAGCGGGGGACTAGCGGGAGTTGTTGAGCAGTTCTTC. This chain links TRBV7-9 with TRBJ2-1; 14 bases align to TRBD2. CDR1 is SEHNR, CDR2 FQNEAQ, per germline (reference sequence). The junction had 6 bases not matched to a gene; V was cut back by 5 bases and J by 9 bases. CDR3 size: 15 residues.

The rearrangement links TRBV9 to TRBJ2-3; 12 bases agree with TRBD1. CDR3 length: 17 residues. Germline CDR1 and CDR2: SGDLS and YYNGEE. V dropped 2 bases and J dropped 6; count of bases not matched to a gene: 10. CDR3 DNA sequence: TGTGCCAGCAGCGTGTTAGGGGGACAGGGGGCTGGCGATACGCAGTATTTT. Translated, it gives CASSVLGGQGAGDTQYF.

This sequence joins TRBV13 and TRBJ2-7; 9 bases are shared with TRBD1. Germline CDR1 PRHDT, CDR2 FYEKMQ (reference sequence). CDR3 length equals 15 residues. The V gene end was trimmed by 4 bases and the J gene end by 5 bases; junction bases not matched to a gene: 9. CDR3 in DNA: TGTGCCAGCAGCTCGACGGACAGGGGAAACCACGAGCAGTACTTC. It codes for CASSSTDRGNHEQYF. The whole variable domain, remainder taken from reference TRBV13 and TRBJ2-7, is AAGVIQSPRHLIKEKRETATLKCYPIPRHDTVYWYQQGPGQDPQFLISFYEKMQSDKGSIPDRFSAQQFSDYHSELNMSSLELGDSALYFCASSSTDRGNHEQYFGPGTRLTVT.

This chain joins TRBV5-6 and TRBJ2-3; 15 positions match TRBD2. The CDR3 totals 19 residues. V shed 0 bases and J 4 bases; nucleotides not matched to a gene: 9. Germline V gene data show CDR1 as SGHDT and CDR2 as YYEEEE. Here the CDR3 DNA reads TGTGCCAGCAGCTTGGCCGGCGGGACTAGCGGGGGGCCTCCAGATACGCAGTATTTT. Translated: CASSLAGGTSGGPPDTQYF.

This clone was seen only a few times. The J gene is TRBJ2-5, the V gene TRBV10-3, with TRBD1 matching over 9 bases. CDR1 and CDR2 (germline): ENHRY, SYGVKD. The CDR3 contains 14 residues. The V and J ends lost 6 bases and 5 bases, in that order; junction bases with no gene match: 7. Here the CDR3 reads CAIRRQGVVETQYF. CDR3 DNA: TGTGCCATCAGAAGACAGGGGGTAGTGGAGACCCAGTACTTC.

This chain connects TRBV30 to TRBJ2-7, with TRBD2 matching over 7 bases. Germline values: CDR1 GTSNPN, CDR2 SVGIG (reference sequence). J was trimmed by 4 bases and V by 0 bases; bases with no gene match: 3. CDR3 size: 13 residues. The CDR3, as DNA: TGTGCCTGGAGTGTATCCGGGGGGTACGAGCAGTACTTC. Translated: CAWSVSGGYEQYF.

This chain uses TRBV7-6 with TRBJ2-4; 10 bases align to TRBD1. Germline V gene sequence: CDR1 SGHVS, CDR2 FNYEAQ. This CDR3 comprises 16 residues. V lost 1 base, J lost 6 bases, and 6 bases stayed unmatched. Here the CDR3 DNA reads TGTGCCAGCAGCTTAGGGGACAGGGGTTCAATAAACATTCAGTACTTC. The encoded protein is CASSLGDRGSINIQYF.

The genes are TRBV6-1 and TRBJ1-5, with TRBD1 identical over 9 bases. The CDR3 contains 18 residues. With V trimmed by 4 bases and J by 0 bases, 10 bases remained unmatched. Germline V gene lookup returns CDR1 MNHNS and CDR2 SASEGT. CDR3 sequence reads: CASSGPPWTGASNQPQHF. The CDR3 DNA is TGTGCCAGCAGTGGTCCTCCTTGGACAGGGGCTAGCAATCAGCCCCAGCATTTT.

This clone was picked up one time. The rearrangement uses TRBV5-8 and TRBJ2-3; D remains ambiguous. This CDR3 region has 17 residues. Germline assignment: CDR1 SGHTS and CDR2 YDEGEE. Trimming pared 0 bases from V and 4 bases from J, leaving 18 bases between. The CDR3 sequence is CASSLGVNVGGPDTQYF. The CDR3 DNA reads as TGTGCCAGCAGCTTGGGGGTTAACGTAGGCGGCCCAGATACGCAGTATTTT.